The 14 T cell receptor beta chains given below trace back to one sample, sequenced in a study of PD-L1 blockade in urothelial cancer (dated 2017 in TCRdb). Receptors were amplified or captured by the immunoSEQ multiplex PCR assay. TCRdb obtained this table from immuneACCESS and retained in-frame rearrangements with V and J assigned. These tables miss some clones; where compared with another copy, unresolved V genes account for less than half of the shortfall, and the remainder is unexplained. The sample records approximately 38,000 clones, approximately 86% of which are singletons. The biggest ten clones account for about 23% of the sample. What the time point label conveys for this sample: peripheral blood 6 weeks after treatment start. Sequences were derived from PBMCs, sampled around atezolizumab (anti-PD-L1) treatment. Every receptor here comes from a man aged 55 to 70 with urothelial cancer.

The rearrangement uses TRBV4-1 and TRBJ1-5, with 7 bases identical to TRBD1. The CDR3 length is 18 residues. Trimming removed 0 bases from V and 2 bases from J; junction bases left unmatched: 10. In germline, CDR1 is MGHRA, CDR2 YSYEKL. The CDR3 DNA reads as TGCGCCAGCAGCCAAGATGCGAGGGGACAGCGTGGCAATCAGCCCCAGCATTTT. Its protein is CASSQDARGQRGNQPQHF.

V and J are TRBV19 and TRBJ2-6; D unresolved. Trimming left V 3 bases short and J 0 bases short, with 9 bases between. The CDR3 loop spans 16 amino acids. The germline gives CDR1 LNHDA, CDR2 SQIVND (reference sequence). The CDR3, as DNA: TGTGCCAGTAGTATTGTCCTCGGCTCTGGGGCCAACGTCCTGACTTTC. Its translation: CASSIVLGSGANVLTF.

The chain combines TRBV29-1 with TRBJ1-1; D gene ambiguous. Trimming stripped 4 bases from V and 10 bases from J, with 13 bases between. CDR1 SQVTM and CDR2 ANQGSEA come from the germline V gene. This CDR3 contains 11 residues. The CDR3 region has the DNA TGCAGCGTTGTAACGGACTCCCGAGCTTTCTTT. Translation gives CSVVTDSRAFF.

The chain couples TRBV18 to TRBJ2-5, with a tentative D call TRBD1 (6 bases). Germline values: CDR1 KGHSH, CDR2 LQKENI. The CDR3 runs to 14 residues. V gave up 3 bases and J gave up 2 bases, with 10 bases separating them. CDR3 protein: CASSPQGTQETQYF. In DNA form, the CDR3 reads TGTGCCAGCTCACCTCAGGGGACGCAAGAGACCCAGTACTTC.

The gene calls are TRBV5-1 and TRBJ1-2; 8 bases map to TRBD1. The V gene end was trimmed by 0 bases and the J gene end by 6 bases; junction bases not matched to a gene: 1. The CDR3 covers 13 residues. The germline V gene has CDR1 SGHRS and CDR2 YFSETQ. The CDR3 is CASSLGQGNGYTF. DNA for the CDR3: TGCGCCAGCAGCTTGGGACAGGGGAATGGCTACACCTTC.

The chain has TRBV7-9 and TRBJ1-5, with D perhaps TRBD1 (6 bases). The CDR3 has 13 amino acids. Germline CDR1 SEHNR, CDR2 FQNEAQ (reference sequence). V gave up 2 bases and J gave up 4 bases, with 6 bases separating them. The CDR3 here is CASSLTGNQPQHF. The CDR3 nucleotides read TGTGCCAGCAGCTTAACAGGGAATCAGCCCCAGCATTTT.

This rearrangement joins TRBV30 to TRBJ2-7; D may be TRBD1 (5 bases). The V gene's germline CDR1 is GTSNPN and CDR2 SVGIG (reference sequence). V was cut by 4 bases and J by 5 bases, with 21 bases left in between. The CDR3 spans 15 residues. CDR3 residues: CAWTPLGLRRDEQYF. The DNA for the CDR3 is TGTGCCTGGACCCCCCTGGGGCTTAGACGGGACGAGCAGTACTTC.

The rearrangement joins TRBV4-1 to TRBJ1-2; 10 nucleotides agree with TRBD1. Germline lookup yields CDR1 MGHRA and CDR2 YSYEKL. V lost 0 bases to trimming and J lost 12 bases; unmatched junction nucleotides: 10. The CDR3 covers 15 residues. In nucleotides, the CDR3 is TGCGCCAGCAGCCAAGAACTTTATGGGACAGGGGACCACACCTTC. Translating it yields CASSQELYGTGDHTF.

This chain joins TRBV10-2 and TRBJ2-4, with D perhaps TRBD1 (6 bases). This CDR3 has 15 residues. Germline V CDR1 and CDR2: WSHSY, SAAADI. V dropped 8 bases and J dropped 6 bases, with 20 bases sitting between them. The CDR3 sequence is CASADSGGRGNIQYF. DNA of the CDR3: TGCGCCAGCGCTGACTCTGGGGGCCGGGGAAACATTCAGTACTTC.

This chain joins TRBV7-2 and TRBJ1-3; no firm D call. CDR3 length: 10 residues. Between the trimmed V and J ends, which lost 8 bases and 4 bases, there was a span of 3 bases. Germline CDR1 and CDR2: SGHTA and FQGNSA. The CDR3 loop is CASAGNTIYF. CDR3 bases: TGTGCCAGCGCGGGAAACACCATATATTTT.

The chain carries TRBV12-5 and TRBJ2-3; possible D gene TRBD2, 6 bases. The germline V gene encodes CDR1 LGHNT and CDR2 FRNRAP. This CDR3 is built from 16 residues. The V and J ends lost 1 base and 4 bases respectively, with 15 bases between them. The CDR3 sequence: CASGLGDGRGSDTQYF. In DNA, the CDR3 is TGTGCTAGTGGTTTGGGGGATGGGCGGGGATCAGATACGCAGTATTTT.

This sequence joins TRBV5-4 and TRBJ2-3; 10 bases are shared with TRBD2. The germline V gene has CDR1 SGHNT and CDR2 YYREEE (reference sequence). Losses at the gene ends were 7 bases for V and 4 bases for J; bases not matched to a gene: 15. The CDR3 covers 17 residues. The DNA of the CDR3 is TGTGCCAGCGCGCCTAGCGGGAGTGGATGGGGTGCAGATACGCAGTATTTT. It is translated as CASAPSGSGWGADTQYF.

The V gene is TRBV30, the J gene TRBJ1-1; TRBD1 matches 7 bases. The V gene end was trimmed by 0 bases and the J gene end by 4 bases; junction bases not matched to a gene: 8. CDR1 is GTSNPN, CDR2 SVGIG, per germline (reference sequence). The CDR3 spans 15 residues. The CDR3: CAWSVDPGGITEAFF. CDR3 bases: TGTGCCTGGAGTGTAGATCCAGGGGGGATCACTGAAGCTTTCTTT. The full variable domain, in which reference TRBV30 and TRBJ1-1 provide the parts outside the CDR3, is SQTIHQWPATLVQPVGSPLSLECTVEGTSNPNLYWYRQAAGRGLQLLFYSVGIGQISSEVPQNLSASRPQDRQFILSSKKLLLSDSGFYLCAWSVDPGGITEAFFGQGTRLTVV.

The chain employs TRBV2 and TRBJ1-2; D is uncertain. Germline loops: CDR1 SNHLY, CDR2 FYNNEI. Between the trimmed V and J ends, which lost 3 bases and 4 bases, there was a span of 12 bases. This CDR3 contains 14 residues. The CDR3 sequence is CASSDLGPLYGYTF. The CDR3 DNA sequence: TGTGCCAGCAGTGATCTAGGCCCTCTCTATGGCTACACCTTC.